This T cell receptor (beta chain) was identified in a study of OX40 agonist ivuxolimab in advanced cancers. About the study: Patients assigned to dose escalation were diagnosed with hepatocellular carcinoma, melanoma, renal cell or head and neck cancer. Whole-study findings and limits: Relative to CD4+, CD8+ T cells held more expanded clones on average.

Generated by immunoSEQ multiplex PCR, the TCRdb table keeps only in-frame clones and is missing some. Here the sample spans tens of thousands of clones, around 85% being singletons. As concerns this clone: The antigen is not known.

The CDR3 is made up of 16 amino acids. The germline V gene has CDR1 GTSNPN and CDR2 SVGIG (reference sequence). V was clipped by 4 bases and J by 4 bases; unmatched bases: 11. Anyone with autoimmune disease history or systemic immunosuppression was excluded. The specimen comprised CD4+ or CD8+ T cells sorted from blood, sampled in a trial of the OX40 agonist ivuxolimab. This TCR derives from an adult with an advanced solid tumor such as melanoma, head and neck, liver or kidney cancer. The rearrangement links TRBV30 to TRBJ2-2; 8 bases are shared with TRBD1. CDR3 amino acids: CAWNGQGILSTGELFF. CDR3 nucleotide sequence: TGTGCCTGGAATGGACAGGGCATTTTGAGCACCGGGGAGCTGTTTTTT.